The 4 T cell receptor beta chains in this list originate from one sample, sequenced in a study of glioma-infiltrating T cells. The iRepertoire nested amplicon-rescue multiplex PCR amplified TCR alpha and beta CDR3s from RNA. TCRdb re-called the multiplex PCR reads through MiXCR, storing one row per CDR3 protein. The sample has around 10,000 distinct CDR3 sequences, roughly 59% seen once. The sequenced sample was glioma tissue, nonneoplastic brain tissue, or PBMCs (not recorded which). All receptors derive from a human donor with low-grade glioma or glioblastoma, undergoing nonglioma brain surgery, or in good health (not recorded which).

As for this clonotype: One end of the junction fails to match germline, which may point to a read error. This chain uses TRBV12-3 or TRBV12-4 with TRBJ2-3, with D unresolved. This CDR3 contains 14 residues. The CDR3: CASSVAGNPYEKYF. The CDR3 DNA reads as TGTGCCAGCAGTGTGGCAGGTAATCCCTACGAGAAGTACTTT.

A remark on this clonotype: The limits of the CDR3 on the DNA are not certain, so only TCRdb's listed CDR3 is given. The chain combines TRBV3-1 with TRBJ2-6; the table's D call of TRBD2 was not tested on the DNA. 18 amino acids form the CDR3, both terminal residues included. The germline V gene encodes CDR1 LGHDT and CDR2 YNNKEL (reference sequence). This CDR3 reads CASSQPGLVGNGANVLTF.

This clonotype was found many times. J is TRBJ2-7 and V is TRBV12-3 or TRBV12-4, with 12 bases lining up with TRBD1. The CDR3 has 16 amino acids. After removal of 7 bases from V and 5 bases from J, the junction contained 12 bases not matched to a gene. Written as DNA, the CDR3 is TGTGCCAGCACTCCCGGGACAGGGGGCCGGTCGCACGAGCAGTACTTC. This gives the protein CASTPGTGGRSHEQYF.

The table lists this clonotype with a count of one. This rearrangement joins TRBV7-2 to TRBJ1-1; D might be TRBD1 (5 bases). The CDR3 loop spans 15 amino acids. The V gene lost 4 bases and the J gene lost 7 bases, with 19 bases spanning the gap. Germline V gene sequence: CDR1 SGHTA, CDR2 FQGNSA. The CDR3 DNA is TGTGCCAGCAGCTCGTTCGGGACTGCGGACAATGAAGCTTTCTTT. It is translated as CASSSFGTADNEAFF.